Listed below are T cell receptor beta chains from one sample, sequenced in a study of cytomegalovirus exposure and HLA in healthy donors. The protocol was immunoSEQ multiplex PCR, while the TCRdb copy is restricted to in-frame clones and leaves out a portion. The top ten clones hold under 5.5% of a sample with 110,000 to 150,000 clones, over 60% of them seen once. Material: PBMCs. Source of these receptors: a woman in her fifties or sixties in good health and CMV-seronegative. The CDR3 runs from the conserved cysteine through the conserved F or W. Fields, in order: V gene, D gene, J gene, clone size, CDR3 DNA, CDR3 protein. A D gene is named only where the DNA matches it firmly. A row's size may be missing; if present it is once, few, many or a size class.

V: TRBV11-2; D: TRBD2; J: TRBJ2-7; size: .; DNA: TGTGCCAGCACCACACCCTTAGCGGGGGCGACGGACGAGCAGTACTTC; CDR3: CASTTPLAGATDEQYF
V: TRBV2; D: TRBD1; J: TRBJ2-5; size: few; DNA: TGTGCCAGCAGTGAACAGGGGGCAGGGGAGACCCAGTACTTC; CDR3: CASSEQGAGETQYF
V: TRBV7-6; D: TRBD2; J: TRBJ2-1; size: .; DNA: TGTGCCAGCAGCACGACTAGCGGGGGGGATAATGAGCAGTTCTTC; CDR3: CASSTTSGGDNEQFF
V: TRBV5-5; D: TRBD1; J: TRBJ1-5; size: .; DNA: TGTGCCAGCAGCTTGGACGGGACAGGGTATCAGCCCCAGCATTTT; CDR3: CASSLDGTGYQPQHF
V: TRBV6-1; D: TRBD1; J: TRBJ1-5; size: .; DNA: TGTGCCAGCAGTGAACAGGGGGGATACAATCAGCCCCAGCATTTT; CDR3: CASSEQGGYNQPQHF
V: TRBV2; D: TRBD1; J: TRBJ2-4; size: .; DNA: TGTGCCAGCAGTGTGACAGGGAACATTCAGTACTTC; CDR3: CASSVTGNIQYF
V: TRBV7-2; D: TRBD1; J: TRBJ1-2; size: .; DNA: TGTGCCAGCAGCCCCAGCGGACAGGTAGGAGGCTACACCTTC; CDR3: CASSPSGQVGGYTF
V: TRBV7-9; D: .; J: TRBJ2-5; size: few; DNA: TGTGCCAGCAGCTTTTTCGGGGGCCAAGAGACCCAGTACTTC; CDR3: CASSFFGGQETQYF
V: TRBV11-2; D: TRBD1; J: TRBJ1-2; size: few; DNA: TGTGCCAGCAGCTCTCTACAGGGGAACTATGGCTACACCTTC; CDR3: CASSSLQGNYGYTF
V: TRBV6-5; D: .; J: TRBJ2-7; size: once; DNA: TGTGCCACCAGGGCAGGACAAGCTTACGAGCAGTACTTC; CDR3: CATRAGQAYEQYF
V: TRBV7-6; D: .; J: TRBJ1-2; size: .; DNA: TGTGCCAGCAGCCGCACAGAGCTCTATGGCTACACCTTC; CDR3: CASSRTELYGYTF
V: TRBV13; D: .; J: TRBJ1-5; size: few; DNA: TGTGCCAGCAGCCAGGGCAACAATCAGCCCCAGCATTTT; CDR3: CASSQGNNQPQHF
V: TRBV2; D: .; J: TRBJ1-5; size: .; DNA: TGTGCCAGCAGTGTGGACTACAGCAATCAGCCCCAGCATTTT; CDR3: CASSVDYSNQPQHF
V: TRBV27; D: TRBD1; J: TRBJ2-7; size: .; DNA: TGTGCCAGCAGTTTTGACAGGGGAGGAAACAACGAGCAGTACTTC; CDR3: CASSFDRGGNNEQYF
V: TRBV7-2; D: .; J: TRBJ1-4; size: .; DNA: TGTGCCAGCAGCCTAAGGGGTATTGGAGCTAATGAAAAACTGTTTTTT; CDR3: CASSLRGIGANEKLFF
V: TRBV7-2; D: TRBD2; J: TRBJ2-5; size: .; DNA: TGTGCCAGCAGCTTATGGCTAGCGGGGGGGCAAGAGACCCAGTACTTC; CDR3: CASSLWLAGGQETQYF
V: TRBV4-2; D: .; J: TRBJ1-4; size: .; DNA: TGTGCCAGCAGCCACGCGGCCGTTGGAGAGGGTGAAAAACTGTTTTTT; CDR3: CASSHAAVGEGEKLFF
V: TRBV9; D: .; J: TRBJ2-7; size: .; DNA: TGTGCCAGCAGCGTAGAGGACTTGGGATCCTACGAGCAGTACTTC; CDR3: CASSVEDLGSYEQYF
V: TRBV18; D: .; J: TRBJ1-4; size: .; DNA: TGTGCCAGCTCACCACGACAGCTAAATGAAAAACTGTTTTTT; CDR3: CASSPRQLNEKLFF
V: TRBV5-8; D: TRBD1; J: TRBJ2-1; size: .; DNA: TGTGCCAGCAGCTCTTGGACAGGGGGGTTCAATGAGCAGTTCTTC; CDR3: CASSSWTGGFNEQFF
V: TRBV28; D: .; J: TRBJ2-7; size: .; DNA: TGTGCCAGCAGCCCGACAGGCGTTTTCCCCTACGAGCAGTACTTC; CDR3: CASSPTGVFPYEQYF
V: TRBV9; D: TRBD1; J: TRBJ1-4; size: .; DNA: TGTGCCAGCAGCGCCACAGGGGTCGTCAATGAAAAACTGTTTTTT; CDR3: CASSATGVVNEKLFF
V: TRBV5-1; D: .; J: TRBJ2-1; size: .; DNA: TGCGCCAGCAGCTTGGTGACAGGTCGGAATGAGCAGTTCTTC; CDR3: CASSLVTGRNEQFF
V: TRBV15; D: .; J: TRBJ1-5; size: .; DNA: TGTGCCACCAGCAGAGGAGGGGGAGGCAATCAGCCCCAGCATTTT; CDR3: CATSRGGGGNQPQHF
V: TRBV7-9; D: .; J: TRBJ2-3; size: .; DNA: TGTGCCAGCAGCCGGGGGGCAGGGCAAAGCACAGATACGCAGTATTTT; CDR3: CASSRGAGQSTDTQYF
V: TRBV6-5; D: .; J: TRBJ2-1; size: .; DNA: TGTGCCAGCAGCCGACTAGGACAGGCCTACAATGAGCAGTTCTTC; CDR3: CASSRLGQAYNEQFF
V: TRBV6-5; D: .; J: TRBJ1-2; size: .; DNA: TGTGCCAGCAGTCAGGACATCAGGAATGGCTACACCTTC; CDR3: CASSQDIRNGYTF
V: TRBV7-2; D: .; J: TRBJ1-1; size: .; DNA: TGTGCCAGCAGCTTAGATAGCCGGGGGGCAGGGACTGAAGCTTTCTTT; CDR3: CASSLDSRGAGTEAFF
V: TRBV4-2; D: TRBD2; J: TRBJ2-5; size: .; DNA: TGTGCCAGCAGCCAACCCTTCACTAGCGGGGCGACGGAGACCCAGTACTTC; CDR3: CASSQPFTSGATETQYF
V: TRBV7-2; D: TRBD1; J: TRBJ1-2; size: .; DNA: TGTGCCAGCAGCATGACAGGGGGCTATGGCTACACCTTC; CDR3: CASSMTGGYGYTF
V: TRBV6-4; D: TRBD1; J: TRBJ1-5; size: .; DNA: TGTGCCAGCAGTCGGACAGGAGGCAGCAATCAGCCCCAGCATTTT; CDR3: CASSRTGGSNQPQHF
V: TRBV2; D: .; J: TRBJ2-7; size: .; DNA: TGTGCCAGCAGCAGAGACAACTTCTACGAGCAGTGCTTC; CDR3: CASSRDNFYEQCF
V: TRBV6-1; D: TRBD1; J: TRBJ1-2; size: few; DNA: TGTGCCAGCCCCCGGACAGGGACCCTCTATGGCTACACCTTC; CDR3: CASPRTGTLYGYTF
V: TRBV5-1; D: TRBD1; J: TRBJ2-5; size: .; DNA: TGCGCCAGCAGCTGGGAACCGGGACAGGGACAAGAGACCCAGTACTTC; CDR3: CASSWEPGQGQETQYF
V: TRBV11-3; D: .; J: TRBJ2-3; size: few; DNA: TGTGCCAGCAGCTTAGGGGGGGGCTCCACAGATACGCAGTATTTT; CDR3: CASSLGGGSTDTQYF
V: TRBV28; D: TRBD1; J: TRBJ2-1; size: .; DNA: TGTGCCAGCAGCTCAAGCCGGGACAGGGGGCGAAATGAGCAGTTCTTC; CDR3: CASSSSRDRGRNEQFF
V: TRBV19; D: .; J: TRBJ1-2; size: .; DNA: TGTGCCAGTAGCGAGACTCGGATCGCTGGCTACACCTTC; CDR3: CASSETRIAGYTF
V: TRBV5-1; D: .; J: TRBJ1-2; size: .; DNA: TGCGCCAGCAGCCCAGGACAGCTCCCTAACTATGGCTACACCTTC; CDR3: CASSPGQLPNYGYTF